One TCR beta chain is described in this entry. Its antigen is undetermined. Clones were sequenced by immunoSEQ multiplex PCR, and TCRdb holds only the in-frame ones, with some missing. Of 100,000 or so clones in the sample, about 88% are singletons; the top ten hold about 9.1%. This specimen comes from a study of T cell responses to AZD1222 COVID-19 vaccine. Turning to the study itself: Timing groups of about 4 and about 12 weeks for second doses were pooled.

The study, taken as a whole, reports: Donors in the cohort were predominantly white British and more often female, and clonal diversity was possibly underestimated. Baseline seropositivity occurred in only six or seven AZD1222 recipients. As reported, nearly half of all spike-specific TCRs target variant regions that are unmutated.

Trimming stripped 2 bases from V and 3 bases from J, with 8 bases between. From germline, CDR1 is SQVTM and CDR2 ANQGSEA. The CDR3 is 13 residues long. The sample was peripheral blood, taken on day 0 of AZD1222 vaccination. The receptor was isolated from an adult in good health. The chain is built from TRBV29-1 and TRBJ2-4, with D uncertain. In DNA form, the CDR3 reads TGCAGCGTTGAATCCCTGGGCAAAAACATTCAGTACTTC. Its translation is CSVESLGKNIQYF.